The 17 T cell receptor beta chains in this list originate from one sample, sequenced in a study of CD8+CD57+ T cells in acquired aplastic anemia. CDR3 and TCR beta VDJ profiling relied on a genomic DNA template. Each CDR3 protein is one row after TCRdb ran MiXCR on the reads. The sample holds about 160,000 distinct CDR3 sequences; approximately 40% are singletons and the top ten take 1.1%. The sequenced material came from sorted CD4+, CD8+, or CD8+CD57+ T cells (not recorded which) from PBMCs. These receptor sequences come from a human donor in good health.

This clonotype occurred a few times. V is TRBV24-1 and J is TRBJ2-3; 10 nucleotides agree with TRBD1. The CDR3 consists of 15 residues. Per the germline V gene, CDR1 is KGHDR and CDR2 is SFDVKD. V lost 5 bases to trimming and J lost 3 bases; unmatched junction nucleotides: 4. CDR3 nucleotides: TGTGCCACCAGTGCTGACAGGGGGCCGACAGATACGCAGTATTTT. It translates to CATSADRGPTDTQYF.

This clonotype was observed at least ten times. The chain recombines TRBV7-6 with TRBJ2-5; D remains unclear. This CDR3 region has 12 residues. Germline V lookup: CDR1 SGHVS, CDR2 FNYEAQ. With 5 bases removed from V and 1 base from J, the gap between germline ends came to 5 bases. CDR3 region: CASSKVQETQYF. The CDR3 coding sequence is TGTGCCAGCAGCAAGGTCCAAGAGACCCAGTACTTC. The complete variable domain, with remaining parts taken from reference TRBV7-6 and TRBJ2-5, reads GAGVSQSPRYKVTKRGQDVALRCDPISGHVSLYWYRQALGQGPEFLTYFNYEAQQDKSGLPNDRFSAERPEGSISTLTIQRTEQRDSAMYRCASSKVQETQYFGPGTRLLVL.

The rearrangement links TRBV13 to TRBJ2-7; no clear D gene. The germline V and J ends were trimmed by 5 bases and 7 bases, with 15 bases remaining between them. The V gene's germline CDR1 is PRHDT and CDR2 FYEKMQ (reference sequence). This CDR3 region has 13 residues. Here the CDR3 DNA reads TGTGCCAGCAGCCTACCCTCGGATAGGGAGCAGTACTTC. Translated: CASSLPSDREQYF.

This clonotype was seen more than once but under ten times. This chain joins TRBV6-5 and TRBJ1-5; D not certain. The CDR3 extends over 17 amino acids. Trimming shortened V by 2 bases and J by 0 bases, and 14 bases separated the two germline ends. The germline CDR1 and CDR2 sequences are MNHEY and SVGAGI. In DNA, the CDR3 is TGTGCCAGCAGTTACGGACCGGACCGGAGTAGCAATCAGCCCCAGCATTTT. It codes for CASSYGPDRSSNQPQHF.

This clonotype was picked up many times. The rearrangement uses TRBV5-1 and TRBJ2-7; 10 nucleotides agree with TRBD1. This CDR3 is 13 amino acids long. The germline gives CDR1 SGHRS, CDR2 YFSETQ. The trim removed 4 bases at V and 6 bases at J, leaving 4 bases unmatched. CDR3 coding DNA: TGCGCCAGCAGCCCCGGGACAGGGGCCGAGCAGTACTTC. Protein sequence: CASSPGTGAEQYF.

With regard to this clonotype: A much larger clone sits a single nucleotide away, making a read error possible. The chain carries TRBV20-1 and TRBJ1-3; maybe TRBD1 (6 bases). This CDR3 is 16 amino acids long. From germline, CDR1 is DFQATT and CDR2 SNEGSKA (reference sequence). The CDR3 reads CSASSYAGDSGNTICF. The CDR3 DNA follows: TGCAGTGCTAGTAGTTACGCAGGGGATTCTGGAAACACCATATGTTTT.

This clonotype was picked up many times. This chain links TRBV5-8 with TRBJ2-7, with 9 nucleotides matching TRBD1. Trimming took 3 bases from V and 5 from J; bases not matched to a gene: 9. CDR1 and CDR2 (germline): SGHTS, YDEGEE. The CDR3 totals 15 residues. This CDR3 is CASSSTGTGTHEQYF. The DNA of the CDR3 is TGTGCCAGCAGCTCCACCGGGACAGGGACCCACGAGCAGTACTTC.

This clonotype was counted ten times or more. The V call is TRBV6-2 or TRBV6-3, the J call TRBJ2-7, with D possibly TRBD1 on 6 matching bases. CDR1 and CDR2 from the germline V gene are MNHEY and SVGEGT. V lost 8 bases and J lost 2, with 13 bases in between. The CDR3 sequence is 13 residues long. The CDR3 region has the DNA TGTGCCAGCGGACAGTCCAGACCCTACGAGCAGTACTTC. Protein: CASGQSRPYEQYF.

The table lists this clonotype with a count of one. A much larger clone lies one base from this, so it may be a read error. Here the CDR3 DNA reads TGCGCCAGCGGCCCGGAATCGGGGTTTGGCTACACCTTC. Residues: CASGPESGFGYTF. This chain connects TRBV5-1 to TRBJ1-2; D is ambiguous. CDR1 is SGHRS, CDR2 YFSETQ, per germline. Trimming removed 7 bases at V and 7 bases at J, with 17 bases between. The CDR3 is 13 residues long.

The rearrangement joins TRBV7-2 to TRBJ2-2; D gene unclear. The CDR3 is 15 residues long. Germline CDR1 SGHTA, CDR2 FQGNSA. The V and J ends lost 5 bases and 3 bases respectively, with 13 bases between them. The CDR3 sequence: CASSQLSWYTGELFF. The DNA for the CDR3 is TGTGCCAGCAGCCAACTAAGTTGGTACACCGGGGAGCTGTTTTTT.

This clonotype has just a few counts. This chain links TRBV28 with TRBJ2-7; D tentatively reads TRBD1 or TRBD2 (5 bases each). V lost 6 bases, J lost 2 bases, and 17 bases lay in between. CDR1 MDHEN and CDR2 SYDVKM come from the germline V gene. The CDR3 totals 15 residues. In DNA, the CDR3 is TGTGCCAGCAGCCCGCTCGGGACCCAAACCTACGAGCAGTACTTC. Translated, it gives CASSPLGTQTYEQYF.

This clonotype was seen at least ten times. The V gene is TRBV20-1, the J gene TRBJ2-7; the match to TRBD1 covers 10 bases. The CDR3 consists of 15 residues. CDR1 and CDR2 (germline): DFQATT, SNEGSKA (reference sequence). V lost 5 bases to trimming and J lost 2 bases; unmatched junction nucleotides: 9. The CDR3 DNA sequence: TGCAGTGCTCACCCCGGGACAGGGGACCCCTACGAGCAGTACTTC. It specifies CSAHPGTGDPYEQYF.

About this clonotype: A read error is possible here, since a much larger clone lies one base away. CDR3 in amino acids: CASSLDAGRGTGELFF. In DNA form, the CDR3 reads TGTGCCAGCAGCTTAGATGCAGGGAGAGGCACCGGGGAGCTGTTTTTT. The chain couples TRBV7-3 to TRBJ2-2; D could derive from TRBD1 or TRBD2 (5 bases each). CDR1 and CDR2 (germline): SGHTA, FQGTGA. The V gene lost 2 bases and the J gene lost 4 bases, with 14 bases spanning the gap. The CDR3 length is 16 residues.

The V and J genes are TRBV20-1 and TRBJ2-1; maybe TRBD2 (6 bases). The CDR3 totals 17 residues. V lost 3 bases and J 0 bases, leaving 18 bases between the germline ends. The germline V gene encodes CDR1 DFQATT and CDR2 SNEGSKA (reference sequence). The CDR3 nucleotides read TGCAGTGCTAGTCCCGTAGGCGGGAAAGCCTCCTACAATGAGCAGTTCTTC. Translation gives CSASPVGGKASYNEQFF.

V usage is TRBV2 and J usage is TRBJ1-2; D is uncertain. V was cut by 3 bases and J by 4 bases, with 12 bases left in between. The CDR3 consists of 14 residues. In germline, CDR1 is SNHLY, CDR2 FYNNEI. The CDR3 DNA is TGTGCCAGCAGTGATCAGTGGCAGATCTATGGCTACACCTTC. It yields the protein CASSDQWQIYGYTF.

V is TRBV2 and J is TRBJ2-5, with D possibly called TRBD1 or TRBD2 (5 bases each). CDR3 size: 15 residues. Trimming removed 3 bases at V and 4 bases at J, with 15 bases between. Germline lookup yields CDR1 SNHLY and CDR2 FYNNEI. CDR3 sequence: CASSDGGTGGETQYF. CDR3 nucleotide sequence: TGTGCCAGCAGTGATGGAGGTACAGGAGGAGAGACCCAGTACTTC.

This clonotype was observed at least ten times. The chain joins TRBV29-1 to TRBJ2-6; the D call may be TRBD1 or TRBD2 (5 bases each). Trimming cost V 4 bases and J 0 bases, with 13 bases left between them. The germline V gene encodes CDR1 SQVTM and CDR2 ANQGSEA. CDR3 length equals 16 residues. The CDR3 protein is CSVVGPISSGANVLTF. DNA for the CDR3: TGCAGCGTTGTGGGACCCATAAGCTCTGGGGCCAACGTCCTGACTTTC. Full variable domain (outside the CDR3, taken from reference TRBV29-1 and TRBJ2-6): SAVISQKPSRDICQRGTSLTIQCQVDSQVTMMFWYRQQPGQSLTLIATANQGSEATYESGFVIDKFPISRPNLTFSTLTVSNMSPEDSSIYLCSVVGPISSGANVLTFGAGSRLTVL.